This TCR beta chain was documented in a study of blood T cell repertoires in COVID-19. For the study at large: The study drew acute and convalescent COVID-19 samples from the United States, Italy and Spain.

Trimming shortened V by 6 bases and J by 9 bases, and 15 bases separated the two germline ends. CDR1 and CDR2 from the germline V gene are SEHNR and FQNEAQ (reference sequence). CDR3 length equals 13 residues. Per the original methods: Using reference gene primer amplification, nucleated cell counts were estimated. Data came from immunoSEQ multiplex PCR; TCRdb stores just in-frame clones and leaves some out. That table supplies the V and J calls and clone size; D and trimming were determined from the DNA. The table lists roughly 220,000 clones, more than 80% of them singletons. The chain couples TRBV7-9 to TRBJ2-1, with D maybe TRBD2 (6 bases). The sample consisted of peripheral blood. This receptor was obtained from a man aged 25 to 40 who had recovered from COVID-19. The CDR3 DNA is TGTGCCAGCAGTCCCGATACTAGCAGTGAGCAGTTCTTC. As protein: CASSPDTSSEQFF. The full variable domain, rest sourced from reference TRBV7-9 and TRBJ2-1, is DTGVSQNPRHKITKRGQNVTFRCDPISEHNRLYWYRQTLGQGPEFLTYFQNEAQLEKSRLLSDRFSAERPKGSFSTLEIQRTEQGDSAMYLCASSPDTSSEQFFGPGTRLTVL.